Listed below are T cell receptor beta chains from one sample, sequenced in a study of tumor-infiltrating lymphocytes in primary liver carcinoma. From the multiplex PCR reads, TCRdb called clonotypes with MiXCR, one entry per CDR3 protein. The repertoire holds around 330,000 distinct CDR3 sequences, about 60% seen once, with 9% in the top ten. Sequencing used peripheral blood. The receptors were gathered from a man aged 35 to 55 with primary liver carcinoma and hepatitis B virus infection. Both conserved end residues are part of each CDR3. The order of the fields is J gene, D gene, clone size, V gene, CDR3 protein, CDR3 DNA. The D gene is left open where the match is weak. Clone size is given for some rows only: seen once, a few or many times, or a class if the clone is expanded.

>TRBJ1-1|.|many|TRBV29-1
CSVEGTANTEAFF
TGCAGCGTTGAAGGAACCGCGAACACTGAAGCTTTCTTT
>TRBJ1-5|.|few|TRBV7-9
CASRRDLNQPQHF
TGTGCCAGCAGAAGGGACCTCAATCAGCCCCAGCATTTT
>TRBJ2-1|.|.|TRBV4-2
CVSSQGGTSRDNEQFF
TGTGTCAGCAGCCAAGGTGGAACTAGCAGAGACAATGAGCAGTTCTTC
>TRBJ2-1|TRBD2|.|TRBV5-1
CASSFLAGPYNEQFF
TGCGCCAGCAGCTTTCTAGCGGGACCTTACAATGAGCAGTTCTTC
>TRBJ2-3|TRBD2|.|TRBV5-1
CASSLAGPDTQYF
TGCGCCAGCAGCTTAGCGGGACCAGATACGCAGTATTTT
>TRBJ2-7|TRBD1|.|TRBV4-1
CASSFTGAHEQYF
TGCGCCAGCAGCTTTACAGGGGCCCACGAGCAGTACTTC
>TRBJ2-5|.|many|TRBV12-3/TRBV12-4
CASSFGGPRETQYF
TGTGCCAGCAGCTTCGGGGGGCCAAGAGAGACCCAGTACTTC
>TRBJ1-2|.|.|TRBV25-1
CASSEPVRGDYGYTF
TGTGCCAGCAGTGAACCCGTCAGGGGTGACTATGGCTACACCTTC
>TRBJ2-3|.|many|TRBV4-2
CASSPRELGTDTQYF
TGTGCCAGCAGCCCCCGGGAACTCGGCACAGATACGCAGTATTTT
>TRBJ2-1|TRBD2|many|TRBV5-4
CASSLGSGSSYNEQFF
TGTGCCAGCAGCTTGGGTAGCGGGAGCTCCTACAATGAGCAGTTCTTC
>TRBJ2-2|.|.|TRBV5-4
CASSLEGINIGELFF
TGTGCCAGCAGCTTGGAAGGGATTAACATCGGGGAGCTGTTTTTT
>TRBJ2-7|.|.|TRBV11-2
CAGSSRGGGFDEQYF
TGTGCCGGCAGCTCCCGGGGAGGGGGCTTCGACGAGCAGTACTTC
>TRBJ2-1|TRBD2|.|TRBV11-2
CASGSTRTSGRVSYNEQFF
TGTGCCAGCGGCTCCACCCGGACTAGCGGGAGAGTCTCCTACAATGAGCAGTTCTTC
>TRBJ2-2|TRBD1|.|TRBV11-1
CVSSRTGLHTGELFF
TGTGTCAGCAGTCGGACAGGTTTGCATACCGGGGAGCTGTTTTTT
>TRBJ2-5|TRBD1|once|TRBV28
CASSSRRDSQETQHF
TGTGCCAGCAGTTCCCGCCGGGACAGCCAAGAGACCCAGCACTTC
>TRBJ2-3|TRBD2|once|TRBV11-2
CASSLVLAGEYRSTDTQYF
TGTGCCAGCAGCCTAGTCCTGGCGGGAGAGTATCGTAGCACAGATACGCAGTATTTT
>TRBJ2-5|TRBD2|.|TRBV12-3/TRBV12-4
CASRLATSGGQETQYF
TGTGCCAGCCGTTTAGCGACTAGCGGCGGTCAAGAGACCCAGTACTTC
>TRBJ2-2|TRBD2|.|TRBV5-1
CASSAGVNTWELFF
TGCGCCAGCAGCGCGGGGGTGAATACCTGGGAGCTGTTTTTT
>TRBJ2-6|.|few|TRBV5-1
CASSVGSNSGANVLTF
TGCGCCAGCAGCGTGGGGTCCAACTCTGGGGCCAACGTCCTGACTTTC
>TRBJ2-2|.|few|TRBV11-2
CASSLVGSGELFF
TGTGCCAGCAGTTTAGTAGGGTCCGGGGAGCTGTTTTTT
>TRBJ2-5|TRBD1|.|TRBV6-6
CASSIRDRGTRETQYF
TGTGCCAGCAGTATCCGGGACAGGGGTACCCGAGAGACCCAATACTTC
>TRBJ2-3|TRBD1|.|TRBV6-5
CATGQGTDTHHF
TGTGCCACAGGACAGGGAACAGATACGCATCATTTT
>TRBJ1-2|TRBD1|once|TRBV29-1
CSVIGTANDYTF
TGCAGCGTGATCGGGACAGCTAATGACTACACCTTC
>TRBJ2-5|.|.|TRBV28
CASRQGGKTQYF
TGTGCCAGCAGACAGGGAGGAAAGACCCAGTACTTC
>TRBJ2-5|.|.|TRBV11-2
CASSREVSQDTQYF
TGTGCTAGCAGCCGCGAAGTTTCTCAAGATACCCAGTACTTC
>TRBJ1-5|.|many|TRBV29-1
CSVTEGQTGQPQHF
TGCAGCGTCACCGAAGGACAAACCGGTCAGCCCCAGCATTTT
>TRBJ2-3|.|.|TRBV6-1
CASRIDTQYF
TGTGCCAGCAGGATAGATACGCAGTATTTT
>TRBJ2-7|.|few|TRBV6-1
CASSEDQFTEQYF
TGTGCCAGCAGTGAAGACCAGTTTACCGAGCAGTATTTC
>TRBJ1-6|.|few|TRBV2
CASNTEDNSPLHF
TGTGCCAGCAATACAGAAGATAATTCACCCCTCCACTTT
>TRBJ2-1|TRBD2|many|TRBV29-1
CSVVLAGSSYNEQFF
TGCAGCGTTGTACTAGCGGGGAGCTCCTACAATGAGCAGTTCTTC
>TRBJ1-5|.|once|TRBV6-1
CANSTRFDQPQHF
TGTGCCAACAGTACCAGATTCGATCAGCCCCAGCATTTT
>TRBJ1-1|TRBD1|.|TRBV11-2
CACSVDRNAEAFF
TGTGCCTGCAGCGTGGACAGGAACGCTGAAGCTTTCTTT
>TRBJ2-3|TRBD1|.|TRBV4-3
CARSQGVTDTQYF
TGTGCCAGAAGCCAGGGGGTCACAGATACGCAGTATTTT
>TRBJ1-1|.|.|TRBV12-3/TRBV12-4
CASSSGGEAFF
TGTGCCAGCAGTTCGGGGGGGGAAGCTTTCTTT
>TRBJ1-1|.|.|TRBV6-1
CASSELGGTGAFF
TGTGCCAGCAGTGAACTTGGAGGAACTGGAGCTTTCTTT
>TRBJ2-3|TRBD2|.|TRBV6-5
CASRGGLAGESDTQYF
TGTGCCAGCAGGGGGGGACTAGCCGGGGAGTCAGATACGCAGTATTTT
>TRBJ2-7|TRBD1|few|TRBV5-6
CASSPPRDRGTYEQYF
TGTGCCAGCAGCCCGCCCCGGGACAGGGGTACCTACGAGCAGTACTTC
>TRBJ2-1|TRBD2|.|TRBV11-3
CASSLAGRGDNEQFF
TGTGCCAGCAGTTTAGCGGGGAGAGGTGATAATGAGCAGTTCTTC
>TRBJ2-3|TRBD2|few|TRBV6-5
CASSFALAGVGDTQYF
TGTGCCAGCAGTTTTGCGCTAGCGGGAGTTGGAGATACGCAGTATTTT
>TRBJ2-1|TRBD2|.|TRBV5-1
CACSSPPGLAGGPPNEQFF
TGCGCCTGCAGCTCACCACCGGGACTAGCGGGAGGGCCCCCCAATGAGCAGTTCTTC
>TRBJ2-1|.|.|TRBV11-3
CASSTRSYYEQFF
TGTGCCAGCAGCACCCGTTCTTACTATGAGCAGTTCTTC
>TRBJ2-3|.|.|TRBV20-1
CSASWVATDTQYF
TGCAGTGCTAGTTGGGTAGCCACAGATACGCAGTATTTT
>TRBJ2-5|TRBD1|.|TRBV28
CASSSITGGVGETQYF
TGTGCCAGCAGCTCGATAACAGGGGGCGTAGGGGAGACCCAGTACTTC
>TRBJ1-2|.|.|TRBV5-1
CASSAIQGAYGYTF
TGCGCCAGCAGCGCAATACAGGGAGCCTATGGCTACACCTTC
>TRBJ2-7|.|.|TRBV28
CASRQGAPSYDQYF
TGTGCCAGCAGGCAGGGTGCACCGTCCTACGACCAGTACTTC
>TRBJ1-5|.|.|TRBV12-3/TRBV12-4
CASSLRGGEGNQSQHF
TGTGCCAGCAGCTTGAGGGGGGGGGAGGGCAATCAGTCCCAGCATTTT
>TRBJ1-1|.|.|TRBV30
CAWSVRGVEAFF
TGTGCCTGGAGTGTACGAGGGGTTGAAGCTTTCTTT
>TRBJ2-7|.|many|TRBV6-6
CATVPPERYEQYF
TGTGCCACCGTACCCCCGGAACGCTACGAGCAGTACTTC
>TRBJ2-1|.|.|TRBV5-1
CASSVGGGDYNEQFF
TGCGCCAGCAGCGTTGGCGGGGGCGACTACAATGAGCAGTTCTTC
>TRBJ2-5|.|.|TRBV20-1
CSARGTNQETQYF
TGCAGTGCTAGAGGGACAAATCAAGAGACCCAGTACTTC
>TRBJ1-1|.|.|TRBV6-2/TRBV6-3
CASSYGTTRAFF
TGTGCCAGCAGTTACGGGACAACGAGAGCTTTCTTC
>TRBJ2-4|.|.|TRBV28
CASSLAGEGIQYF
TGTGCCAGCAGTTTAGCAGGGGAAGGCATTCAGTACTTC
>TRBJ2-5|TRBD1|.|TRBV6-5
CASRPQFTGGEETQYF
TGTGCCAGCAGGCCCCAGTTCACAGGGGGCGAGGAGACCCAGTACTTC
>TRBJ2-6|TRBD1|once|TRBV5-4
CANSGDRVASGANVLTF
TGTGCCAACAGCGGGGACAGGGTGGCCTCTGGGGCCAACGTCCTGACTTTC
>TRBJ2-3|.|few|TRBV25-1
CASSLGRGPGADTQYF
TGTGCTAGCAGTTTGGGTAGGGGTCCGGGAGCAGATACGCAGTATTTT
>TRBJ2-7|.|.|TRBV12-3/TRBV12-4
CASSLSGSPYEQYF
TGTGCCAGCAGTTTAAGCGGGTCCCCCTACGAGCAGTACTTC
>TRBJ2-1|TRBD2|many|TRBV12-3/TRBV12-4
CASRPGLVAYNEQFF
TGTGCCAGCAGACCGGGACTAGTGGCCTACAATGAGCAGTTCTTC